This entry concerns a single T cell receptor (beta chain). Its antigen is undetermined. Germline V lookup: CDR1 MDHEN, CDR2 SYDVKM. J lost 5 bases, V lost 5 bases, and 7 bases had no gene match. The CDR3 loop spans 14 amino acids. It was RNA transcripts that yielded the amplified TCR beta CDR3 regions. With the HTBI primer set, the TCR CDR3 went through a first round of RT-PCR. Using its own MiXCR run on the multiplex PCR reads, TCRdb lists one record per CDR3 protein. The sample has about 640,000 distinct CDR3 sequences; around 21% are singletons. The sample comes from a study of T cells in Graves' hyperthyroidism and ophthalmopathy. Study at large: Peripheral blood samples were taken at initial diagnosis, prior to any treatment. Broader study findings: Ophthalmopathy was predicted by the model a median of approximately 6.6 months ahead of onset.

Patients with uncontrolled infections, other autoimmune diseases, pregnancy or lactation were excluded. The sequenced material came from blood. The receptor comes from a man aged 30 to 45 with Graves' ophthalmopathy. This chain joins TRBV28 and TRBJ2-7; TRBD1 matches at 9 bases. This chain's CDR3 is CASSQQGATDEQYF. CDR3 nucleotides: TGTGCCAGCAGTCAACAGGGGGCAACGGACGAGCAGTACTTC. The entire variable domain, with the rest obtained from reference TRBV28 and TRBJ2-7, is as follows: DVKVTQSSRYLVKRTGEKVFLECVQDMDHENMFWYRQDPGLGLRLIYFSYDVKMKEKGDIPEGYSVSREKKERFSLILESASTNQTSMYLCASSQQGATDEQYFGPGTRLTVT.